The clone carrying this T cell receptor beta chain has a count of ten or more. What it binds is not known. Germline values: CDR1 SGHDN, CDR2 FVKESK. Trimming cost V 0 bases and J 5 bases, with 4 bases left between them. The CDR3 runs to 12 residues. The time point: patch test 1, 2 weeks after DPC sensitization. Documented treatment: therapeutic diphenylcyclopropenone sensitization with weekly scalp DPC. This record belongs to a study of human T cells and chemical hapten exposure. Background on the study: Each week of the approximately 23-week study, patients had diphenylcyclopropenone applied to the scalp.

From the RACE reads, TCRdb called clonotypes with MiXCR, one entry per CDR3 protein. The data hold about 380,000 distinct CDR3 sequences, with approximately 5.1% observed a single time. Study-wide points: TCRs above 1 in 1000 frequency did not change with DPC sensitization.

The sequences come from whole blood, collected in connection with sensitization to the hapten diphenylcyclopropenone (DPC). This TCR came from a woman in her fifties or sixties with alopecia areata. Some clones in this sample may be carry-over from other donors' samples. The chain uses TRBV14 and TRBJ1-1; the D is unclear. The CDR3 protein is CASSQEQTEAFF. In DNA form, the CDR3 reads TGTGCCAGCAGCCAAGAACAAACTGAAGCTTTCTTT.